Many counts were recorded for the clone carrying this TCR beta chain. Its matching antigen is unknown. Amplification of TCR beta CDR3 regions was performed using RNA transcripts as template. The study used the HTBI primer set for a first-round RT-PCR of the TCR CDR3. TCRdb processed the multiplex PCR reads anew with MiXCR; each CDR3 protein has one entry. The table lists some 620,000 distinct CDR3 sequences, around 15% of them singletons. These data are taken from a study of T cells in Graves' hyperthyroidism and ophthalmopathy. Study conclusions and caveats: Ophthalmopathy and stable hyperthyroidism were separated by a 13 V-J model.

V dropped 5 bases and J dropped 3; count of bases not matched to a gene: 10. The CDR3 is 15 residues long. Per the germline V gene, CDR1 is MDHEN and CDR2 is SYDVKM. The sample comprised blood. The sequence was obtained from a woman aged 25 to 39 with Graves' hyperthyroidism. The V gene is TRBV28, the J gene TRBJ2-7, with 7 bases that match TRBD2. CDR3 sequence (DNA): TGTGCCAGCAGTCCCGAGCGGGGCCAGGGCTACGAGCAGTACTTC. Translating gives CASSPERGQGYEQYF.